The subject of this entry is one T cell receptor beta chain. No antigen is known for it. Sequencing used immunoSEQ multiplex PCR; TCRdb keeps in-frame clones, though not all of them. The table includes 90,000 to 120,000 clones, 85% to 95% detected once. This entry belongs to a study of OX40 agonist ivuxolimab in advanced cancers. Study details: Of mixed ages from about 20 to 85 and averaging approximately 60 years, the group was roughly 85% male. Three individuals attained partial responses, comprising one hepatocellular carcinoma case and two cutaneous melanoma cases. Study outcomes and limitations: At 0.1 to 3.0 mg/kg and by week 6, clonal expansion occurred in CD4+ and CD8+ blood T cells.

This CDR3 spans 15 amino acids. CDR1 KGHSH and CDR2 LQKENI come from the germline V gene. V shed 1 base and J shed 7 bases, with 13 bases lying between them. Here the sequenced sample was CD4+ or CD8+ T cells sorted from blood, taken in a trial of the OX40 agonist ivuxolimab. The sequence was obtained from an adult with an advanced solid tumor such as melanoma, head and neck, liver or kidney cancer. The chain combines TRBV18 with TRBJ1-4; unclear D gene. CDR3 amino acids: CASSPQGGEGEKLFF. The CDR3 bases are TGTGCCAGCTCACCACAGGGAGGTGAAGGTGAAAAACTGTTTTTT.